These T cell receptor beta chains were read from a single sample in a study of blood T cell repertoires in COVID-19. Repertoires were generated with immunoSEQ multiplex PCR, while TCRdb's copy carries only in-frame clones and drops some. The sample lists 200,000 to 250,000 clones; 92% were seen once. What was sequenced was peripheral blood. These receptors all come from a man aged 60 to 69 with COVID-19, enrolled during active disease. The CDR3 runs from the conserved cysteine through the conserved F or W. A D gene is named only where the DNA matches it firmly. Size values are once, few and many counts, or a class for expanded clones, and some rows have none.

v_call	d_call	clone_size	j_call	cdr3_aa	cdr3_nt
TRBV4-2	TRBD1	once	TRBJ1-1	CASSQISQGVNTEAFF	TGTGCCAGCAGCCAGATTAGCCAGGGGGTAAACACTGAAGCTTTCTTT
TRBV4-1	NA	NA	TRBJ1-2	CASSPMRSAYGYTF	TGCGCCAGCAGCCCGATGAGGTCGGCCTATGGCTACACCTTC
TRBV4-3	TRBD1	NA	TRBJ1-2	CATTPEPGGSYGYTF	TGCGCCACCACGCCGGAGCCAGGGGGAAGCTATGGCTACACCTTC
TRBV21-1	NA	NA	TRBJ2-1	CASTSGPPSYNEQFF	TGTGCCAGCACCTCAGGGCCCCCCTCCTACAATGAGCAGTTCTTC
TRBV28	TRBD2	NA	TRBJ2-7	CASRPHGLATYEQYF	TGTGCCAGCAGGCCCCACGGACTAGCTACCTACGAGCAGTACTTC
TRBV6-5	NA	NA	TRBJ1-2	CASSYEGGRGYTF	TGTGCCAGCAGTTACGAAGGGGGACGGGGCTACACCTTC
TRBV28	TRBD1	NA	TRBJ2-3	CASTPPQGASTDTQYF	TGTGCCAGCACCCCCCCCCAGGGGGCTAGCACAGATACGCAGTATTTT
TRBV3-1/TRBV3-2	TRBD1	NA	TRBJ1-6	CASSQELGQGIPLHF	TGTGCCAGCAGCCAAGAGTTGGGACAGGGGATACCCCTCCACTTT
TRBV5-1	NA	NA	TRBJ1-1	CASSLDQGYTEAFF	TGCGCCAGCAGCTTGGATCAGGGATACACTGAAGCTTTCTTT
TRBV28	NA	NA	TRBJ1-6	CASSLWGLGSPLHF	TGTGCCAGCAGTTTATGGGGCCTGGGTTCACCCCTCCACTTT
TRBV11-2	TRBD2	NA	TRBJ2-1	CASSFSGGAANEQFF	TGTGCCAGCAGCTTTAGCGGGGGGGCCGCCAATGAGCAGTTCTTC
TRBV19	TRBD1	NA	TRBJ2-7	CASRRAGTGGAYEQYF	TGTGCCAGTAGAAGAGCCGGGACAGGGGGCGCGTACGAGCAGTACTTC
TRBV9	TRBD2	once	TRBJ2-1	CASSVETSAYNEQFF	TGTGCCAGCAGCGTAGAGACTAGCGCCTACAATGAGCAGTTCTTC
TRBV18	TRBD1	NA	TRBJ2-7	CASSPRQGQAYEQYF	TGTGCCAGCTCACCGAGACAGGGGCAAGCCTACGAGCAGTACTTC
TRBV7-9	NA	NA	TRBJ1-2	CASSLDSRVDYGYTF	TGTGCCAGCAGCTTAGATTCCAGGGTGGACTATGGCTACACCTTC
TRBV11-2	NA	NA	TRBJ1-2	CASSPGVGYTF	TGTGCCAGCAGCCCCGGGGTTGGCTACACCTTC
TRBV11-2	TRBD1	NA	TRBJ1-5	CASSLGQGDNQPQHF	TGTGCCAGCAGCTTAGGACAGGGTGACAATCAGCCCCAGCATTTT
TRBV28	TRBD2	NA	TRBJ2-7	CASSGAGGARYEQYF	TGTGCCAGCAGTGGAGCGGGGGGCGCGCGCTACGAGCAGTACTTC
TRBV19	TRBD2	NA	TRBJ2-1	CASSIRRSGREYNEQFF	TGTGCCAGTAGTATAAGGCGCTCCGGGAGGGAATACAATGAGCAGTTCTTC
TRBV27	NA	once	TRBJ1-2	CASSFRGRPSSAFYGYTF	TGTGCCAGCAGTTTTCGCGGAAGGCCCTCGTCCGCTTTCTATGGCTACACCTTC
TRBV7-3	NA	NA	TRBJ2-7	CASSLRGPSREQYF	TGTGCCAGCAGCTTAAGGGGGCCCTCTCGAGAGCAGTACTTC
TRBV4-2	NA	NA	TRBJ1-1	CASSQYLENTEAFF	TGTGCCAGCAGCCAATATTTAGAGAACACTGAAGCTTTCTTT
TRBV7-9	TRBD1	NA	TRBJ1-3	CASSRGGRGDGNTIYF	TGTGCCAGCAGCCGCGGCGGCAGGGGGGATGGAAACACCATATATTTT
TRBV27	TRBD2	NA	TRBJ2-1	CASSKLAGDGNEQFF	TGTGCCAGCAGTAAACTAGCGGGAGATGGCAATGAGCAGTTCTTC
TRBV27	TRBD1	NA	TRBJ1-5	CASSPDDRASNQPQHF	TGTGCCAGCAGTCCGGACGACAGGGCTAGCAATCAGCCCCAGCATTTT
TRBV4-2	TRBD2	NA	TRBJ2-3	CASSPASGSTDTQYF	TGTGCCAGCAGCCCCGCTAGCGGTAGCACAGATACGCAGTATTTT
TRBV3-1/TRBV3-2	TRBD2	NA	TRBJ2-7	CASSLRLAGPYEQYF	TGTGCCAGCAGCCTCCGACTAGCGGGTCCCTACGAGCAGTACTTC
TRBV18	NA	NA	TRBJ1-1	CASSLIPRGTEAFF	TGTGCCAGCTCCCTGATCCCCCGGGGCACTGAAGCTTTCTTT
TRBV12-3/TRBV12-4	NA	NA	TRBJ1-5	CASSSTGKTQHF	TGTGCCAGCAGTTCCACAGGGAAGACCCAGCATTTT
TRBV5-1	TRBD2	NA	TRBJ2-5	CASSVTPGGTQYF	TGCGCCAGCAGCGTGACCCCGGGGGGGACCCAGTACTTC
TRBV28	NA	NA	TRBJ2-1	CASRPWAEAVNEQFF	TGTGCCAGCCGGCCTTGGGCAGAAGCGGTGAATGAGCAGTTCTTC
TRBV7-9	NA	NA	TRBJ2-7	CASSFEAYEQYF	TGTGCCAGCAGCTTCGAGGCGTACGAGCAGTACTTC
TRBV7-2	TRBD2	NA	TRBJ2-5	CASSLGGLAVLETQYF	TGTGCCAGCAGCTTAGGGGGACTAGCGGTACTGGAGACCCAGTACTTC
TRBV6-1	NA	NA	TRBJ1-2	CASSESRTGDVRGGYTF	TGTGCCAGCAGTGAGAGCCGGACTGGGGATGTTAGAGGGGGCTACACCTTC
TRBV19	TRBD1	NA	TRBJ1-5	CASSIPGTGALSNQPQHF	TGTGCCAGTAGTATCCCCGGGACAGGGGCCCTTAGCAATCAGCCCCAGCATTTT
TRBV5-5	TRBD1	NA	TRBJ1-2	CASSLGSGTAGGYTF	TGTGCCAGCAGCTTGGGGAGTGGGACAGCCGGTGGCTACACCTTC
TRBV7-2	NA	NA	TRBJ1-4	CASSLRGMREKLFF	TGTGCCAGCAGCTTAAGGGGGATGAGGGAAAAACTGTTTTTT
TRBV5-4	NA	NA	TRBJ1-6	CASGFGGIHNSPLHF	TGTGCCAGCGGCTTCGGGGGGATCCATAATTCACCCCTCCACTTT